This TCR beta chain was captured by sequencing in a study of OX40 agonist ivuxolimab in advanced cancers. Study in general: Patients took ivuxolimab, an agonistic anti-OX40 (CD134) antibody. Study conclusions and caveats: Some patients without response likewise showed low normalized clonal expansion.

Autoimmune disease history or systemic immunosuppression meant exclusion. On this clone: The antigen is unknown.

Here immunoSEQ multiplex PCR was the method, and the copy in TCRdb shows in-frame clones only, minus some. The sample lists 60,000 to 75,000 clones; 84% were seen once. This CDR3 is built from 13 residues. Germline V gene sequence: CDR1 SQVTM, CDR2 ANQGSEA. The V end was cut by 3 bases, the J end by 0 bases, with 6 bases between. The TCR was taken from an adult with an advanced solid tumor such as melanoma, head and neck, liver or kidney cancer. The source material was CD4+ or CD8+ T cells sorted from blood, sampled in a trial of the OX40 agonist ivuxolimab. The V call is TRBV29-1, the J call TRBJ1-3; D is uncertain. In nucleotides, the CDR3 is TGCAGCGTTGATCTGGGCTCTGGAAACACCATATATTTT. Protein product: CSVDLGSGNTIYF.